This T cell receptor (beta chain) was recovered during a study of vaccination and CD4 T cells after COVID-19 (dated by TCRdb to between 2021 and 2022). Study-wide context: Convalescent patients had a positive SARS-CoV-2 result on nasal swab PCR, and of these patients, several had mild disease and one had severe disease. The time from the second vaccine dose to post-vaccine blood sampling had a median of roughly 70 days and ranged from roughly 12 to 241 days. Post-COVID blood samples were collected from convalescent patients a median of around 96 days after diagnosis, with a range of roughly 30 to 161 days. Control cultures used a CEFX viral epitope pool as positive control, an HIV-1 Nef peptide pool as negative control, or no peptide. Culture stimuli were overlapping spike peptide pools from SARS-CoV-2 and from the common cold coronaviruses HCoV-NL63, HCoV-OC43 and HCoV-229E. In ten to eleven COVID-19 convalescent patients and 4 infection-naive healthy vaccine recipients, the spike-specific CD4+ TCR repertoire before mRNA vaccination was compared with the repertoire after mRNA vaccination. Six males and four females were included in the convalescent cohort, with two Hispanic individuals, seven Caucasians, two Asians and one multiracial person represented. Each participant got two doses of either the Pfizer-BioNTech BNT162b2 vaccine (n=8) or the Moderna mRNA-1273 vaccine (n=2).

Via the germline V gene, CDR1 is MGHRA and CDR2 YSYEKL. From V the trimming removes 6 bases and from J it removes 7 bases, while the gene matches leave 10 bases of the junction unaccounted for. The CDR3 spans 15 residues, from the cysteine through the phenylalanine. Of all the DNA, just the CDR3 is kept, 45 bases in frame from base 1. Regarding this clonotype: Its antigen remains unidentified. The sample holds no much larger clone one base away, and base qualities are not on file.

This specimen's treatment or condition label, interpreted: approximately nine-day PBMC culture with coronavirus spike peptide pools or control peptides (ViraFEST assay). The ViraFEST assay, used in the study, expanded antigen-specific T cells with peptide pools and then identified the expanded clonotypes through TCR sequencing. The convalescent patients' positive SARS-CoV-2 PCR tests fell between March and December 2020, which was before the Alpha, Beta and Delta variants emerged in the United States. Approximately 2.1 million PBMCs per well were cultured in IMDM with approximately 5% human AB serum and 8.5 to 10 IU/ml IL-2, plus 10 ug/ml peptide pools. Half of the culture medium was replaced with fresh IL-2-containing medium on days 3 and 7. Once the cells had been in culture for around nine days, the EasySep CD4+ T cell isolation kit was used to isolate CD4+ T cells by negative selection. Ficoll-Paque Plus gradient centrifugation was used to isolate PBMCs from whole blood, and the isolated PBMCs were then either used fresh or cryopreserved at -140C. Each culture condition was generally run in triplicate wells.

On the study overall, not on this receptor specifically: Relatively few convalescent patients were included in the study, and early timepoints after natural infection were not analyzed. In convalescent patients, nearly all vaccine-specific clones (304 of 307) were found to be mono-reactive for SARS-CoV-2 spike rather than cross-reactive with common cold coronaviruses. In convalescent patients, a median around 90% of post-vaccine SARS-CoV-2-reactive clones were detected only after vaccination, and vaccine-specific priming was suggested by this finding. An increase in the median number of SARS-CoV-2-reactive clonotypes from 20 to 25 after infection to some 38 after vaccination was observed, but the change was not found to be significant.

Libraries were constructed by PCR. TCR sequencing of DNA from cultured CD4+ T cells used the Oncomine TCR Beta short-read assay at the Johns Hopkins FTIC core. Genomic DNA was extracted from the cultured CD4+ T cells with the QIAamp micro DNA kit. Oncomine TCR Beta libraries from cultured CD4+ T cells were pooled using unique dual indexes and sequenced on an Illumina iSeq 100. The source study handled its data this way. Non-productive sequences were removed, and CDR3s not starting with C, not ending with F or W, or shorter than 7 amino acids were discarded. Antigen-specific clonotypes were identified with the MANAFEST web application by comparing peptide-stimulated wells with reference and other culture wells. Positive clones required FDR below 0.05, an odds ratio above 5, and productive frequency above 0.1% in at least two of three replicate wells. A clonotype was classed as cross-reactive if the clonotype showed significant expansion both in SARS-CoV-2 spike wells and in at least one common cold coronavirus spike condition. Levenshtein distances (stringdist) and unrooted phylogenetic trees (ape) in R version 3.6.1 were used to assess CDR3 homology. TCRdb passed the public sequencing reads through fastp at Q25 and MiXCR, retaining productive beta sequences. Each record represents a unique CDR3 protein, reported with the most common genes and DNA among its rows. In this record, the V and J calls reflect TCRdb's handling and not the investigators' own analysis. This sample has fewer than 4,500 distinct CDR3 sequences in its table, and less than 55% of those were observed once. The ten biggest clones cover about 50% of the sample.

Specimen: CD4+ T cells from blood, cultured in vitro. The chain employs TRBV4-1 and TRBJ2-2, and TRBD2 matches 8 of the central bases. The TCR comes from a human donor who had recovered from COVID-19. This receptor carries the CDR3 CASRKTGGIGGELFF. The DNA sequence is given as TGCGCCAGCAGAAAAACGGGGGGGATCGGCGGGGAGCTGTTTTTT.